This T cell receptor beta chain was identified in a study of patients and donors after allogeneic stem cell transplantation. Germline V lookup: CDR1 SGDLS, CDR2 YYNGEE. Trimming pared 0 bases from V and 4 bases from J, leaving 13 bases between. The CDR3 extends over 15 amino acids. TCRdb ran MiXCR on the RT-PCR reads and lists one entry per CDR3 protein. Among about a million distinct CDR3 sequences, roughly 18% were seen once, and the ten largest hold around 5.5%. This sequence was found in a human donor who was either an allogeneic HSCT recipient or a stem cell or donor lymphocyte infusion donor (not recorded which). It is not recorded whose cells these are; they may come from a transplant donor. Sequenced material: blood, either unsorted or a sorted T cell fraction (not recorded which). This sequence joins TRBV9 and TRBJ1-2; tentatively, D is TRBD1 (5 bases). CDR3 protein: CASSVGSGPSYGYTF. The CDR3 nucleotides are TGTGCCAGCAGCGTAGGGTCAGGGCCCAGCTATGGCTACACCTTC.